The 17 T cell receptor beta chains below were found in one sample sequenced in a study of T cells in Graves' hyperthyroidism and ophthalmopathy. Amplified regions were TCR beta CDR3 sequences from RNA transcripts. An initial round of RT-PCR targeting the TCR CDR3 relied on the HTBI primer set. TCRdb itself ran the multiplex PCR reads through MiXCR, one entry per CDR3 protein. The sample lists about 620,000 distinct CDR3 sequences; around 15% were seen once. The source material was blood. These receptors came from a woman aged 30 to 39 with Graves' hyperthyroidism.

A note on this clonotype: The junction and the germline gene differ at one end; a read error may be behind it. V gene TRBV20-1 combines with J gene TRBJ2-5, with 11 nucleotides matching TRBD2. The CDR3 totals 14 residues. Germline CDR1 is DFQATT and CDR2 is SNEGSKA (reference sequence). In DNA form, the CDR3 reads TGCGGTGCTAGATCGGGACTAGCGGAAGAGACCCAGTACTTC. Protein: CGARSGLAEETQYF.

The table lists this clonotype with many counts. This chain joins TRBV28 and TRBJ1-1; D may be TRBD1 (5 bases). The germline V gene encodes CDR1 MDHEN and CDR2 SYDVKM. There are 15 residues in the CDR3. V lost 2 bases to trimming and J lost 4 bases, with 14 bases between them. The chain's CDR3 is CASSLRPRDGTEAFF. The CDR3, as DNA: TGTGCCAGCAGTTTAAGGCCTCGGGACGGCACTGAAGCTTTCTTT.

The chain is built from TRBV20-1 and TRBJ2-1; TRBD2 is a possible D gene (6 bases). There are 14 residues in the CDR3. Germline V gene sequence: CDR1 DFQATT, CDR2 SNEGSKA (reference sequence). V lost 5 bases and J lost 0, with 11 bases in between. CDR3 loop: CSARRVSSYNEQFF. Here the CDR3 DNA reads TGCAGTGCTCGGAGGGTCAGCTCCTACAATGAGCAGTTCTTC.

This chain links TRBV6-4 with TRBJ2-2; possibly TRBD2 for D (6 bases). Germline CDR1 reads MRHNA; CDR2 reads SNTAGT. This CDR3 comprises 14 residues. The V end lost 4 bases, the J end lost 5 bases, and 11 bases lay between the germline ends. The CDR3 is CASSVGEETGELFF. DNA of the CDR3: TGTGCCAGCAGTGTCGGGGAGGAGACCGGGGAGCTGTTTTTT.

This clonotype showed up many times. The J gene is TRBJ1-5, the V gene TRBV12-3 or TRBV12-4, with a tentative D call TRBD1 (5 bases). V lost 7 bases and J lost 3, with 7 bases in between. The CDR3 extends over 12 amino acids. CDR3 in DNA: TGTGCCAGCACAGGGTACAATCAGCCCCAGCATTTT. Translation: CASTGYNQPQHF.

With respect to this clonotype: A read error is possible here, since a much larger clone lies one base away. The V and J genes are TRBV6-1 and TRBJ2-3, with TRBD1 as a possible D gene (6 bases). V was cut by 7 bases and J by 4 bases, with 9 bases left in between. The CDR3 spans 12 residues. Germline V lookup: CDR1 MNHNS, CDR2 SASEGT. Here the CDR3 DNA reads TGTGCCAGCAAGAGGACAGCAGATACGCAGTATTTT. It codes for CASKRTADTQYF.

The table lists this clonotype with many counts. V and J are TRBV28 and TRBJ2-7, with 10 bases that match TRBD2. The CDR3 is 15 residues long. V lost 6 bases and J lost 4; bases outside the gene matches: 9. The germline V gene encodes CDR1 MDHEN and CDR2 SYDVKM. The CDR3 is CASRIAGGFLYEQYF. CDR3 bases: TGTGCCAGCAGGATAGCGGGAGGCTTTCTTTACGAGCAGTACTTC.

This clonotype was observed at least ten times. The V gene is TRBV2, the J gene TRBJ1-6, with 8 bases that match TRBD1. There are 15 residues in the CDR3. Germline V CDR1 and CDR2: SNHLY, FYNNEI. Trimming took 2 bases from V and 9 from J; bases not matched to a gene: 6. Written as DNA, the CDR3 is TGTGCCAGCAGTGAAACGACAGGGGTTTTTTCACCCCTCCACTTT. Amino acid sequence: CASSETTGVFSPLHF. Variable domain in full (rest from reference TRBV2 and TRBJ1-6): EPEVTQTPSHQVTQMGQEVILRCVPISNHLYFYWYRQILGQKVEFLVSFYNNEISEKSEIFDDQFSVERPDGSNFTLKIRSTKLEDSAMYFCASSETTGVFSPLHFGNGTRLTVT.

The chain has TRBV12-3 or TRBV12-4 and TRBJ2-1; D perhaps matches TRBD1 (6 bases). The CDR3 covers 14 residues. V shed 10 bases and J shed 6 bases, with 19 bases lying between them. CDR3: CATLGGQWSNEQFF. The CDR3 nucleotides are TGTGCCACCCTTGGAGGACAGTGGTCCAATGAGCAGTTCTTC.

Ten or more counts support this clonotype. The junction departs from germline at one end; a sequencing error may be responsible. The chain recombines TRBV5-1 with TRBJ2-7; D may be TRBD1 (6 bases). The CDR3 extends over 12 amino acids. Germline CDR1 reads SGHRS; CDR2 reads YFSETQ. This CDR3 reads CASSLGGDEQYF. The CDR3 bases are TGTGCCAGCAGTTTAGGGGGAGACGAGCAGTACTTC.

This clonotype appeared many times. This chain joins TRBV28 and TRBJ2-3, with TRBD1 as a possible D gene (5 bases). This CDR3 region has 18 residues. The V and J ends lost 3 bases and 0 bases respectively, with 19 bases between them. Germline-derived CDR1 and CDR2 are MDHEN and SYDVKM. The CDR3 region has the DNA TGTGCCAGCAGTTTTGCCTACCGGACATATTGGAGCACAGATACGCAGTATTTT. Translation: CASSFAYRTYWSTDTQYF.

This clonotype was observed at least ten times. The chain has TRBV11-1 and TRBJ2-7, with TRBD1 matching over 9 bases. This CDR3 spans 14 amino acids. V was pared by 6 bases and J by 0 bases, with 3 bases of the junction left unmatched. The V gene's germline CDR1 is SGHAT and CDR2 FQDESV (reference sequence). This chain's CDR3 is CASRGTGSSYEQYF. The CDR3 bases are TGTGCCAGCAGAGGGACAGGGTCCTCCTACGAGCAGTACTTC.

Ten or more counts support this clonotype. The chain links TRBV12-3 or TRBV12-4 to TRBJ2-7, with a possible D match to TRBD1 (6 bases). Between the trimmed V and J ends, which lost 8 bases and 0 bases, there was a span of 11 bases. The CDR3 has 13 amino acids. CDR3 nucleotides: TGTGCCAGCCGGGACACAGCCTCCTACGAGCAGTACTTC. It translates to CASRDTASYEQYF.

The V and J genes are TRBV29-1 and TRBJ2-3; tentative D call: TRBD1 (5 bases). From germline, CDR1 is SQVTM and CDR2 ANQGSEA. The CDR3 sequence is 14 residues long. V gave up 7 bases and J gave up 0 bases, with 14 bases separating them. The CDR3 sequence: CSAAEGASTDTQYF. CDR3 in DNA: TGCAGCGCAGCAGAAGGGGCTAGCACAGATACGCAGTATTTT.

In its sample, this clonotype was seen a few times. The chain uses TRBV28 and TRBJ1-4, with 7 bases lining up with TRBD1. V shed 10 bases, J shed 4 bases, and the junction held 15 bases outside the gene matches. The CDR3 extends over 16 amino acids. Germline CDR1 and CDR2: MDHEN and SYDVKM. The CDR3 sequence: CATVGNFGTDNEKLFF. For the CDR3, the DNA is TGTGCCACCGTAGGCAACTTCGGGACAGATAATGAAAAACTGTTTTTT.

The chain uses TRBV11-2 and TRBJ1-3, with D maybe TRBD1 (5 bases). Deletions cut 5 bases from V and 0 bases from J, with 14 bases between. CDR3 length: 16 residues. Germline V gene sequence: CDR1 SGHAT, CDR2 FQNNGV. The CDR3 bases are TGTGCCAGCAGCCCCACTCAGGGTCTCTCTGGAAACACCATATATTTT. The encoded protein is CASSPTQGLSGNTIYF. Drawing the rest from reference TRBV11-2 and TRBJ1-3, the complete variable domain is EAGVAQSPRYKIIEKRQSVAFWCNPISGHATLYWYQQILGQGPKLLIQFQNNGVVDDSQLPKDRFSAERLKGVDSTLKIQPAKLEDSAVYLCASSPTQGLSGNTIYFGEGSWLTVV.

In this sample, this clonotype turned up a few times. The rearrangement joins TRBV20-1 to TRBJ1-4; D is undetermined. This CDR3 contains 14 residues. V lost 2 bases, J lost 0 bases, and 7 bases lay in between. Germline values: CDR1 DFQATT, CDR2 SNEGSKA (reference sequence). DNA of the CDR3: TGCAGTGCTAGAAGAATTGCAACTAATGAAAAACTGTTTTTT. This codes for CSARRIATNEKLFF.